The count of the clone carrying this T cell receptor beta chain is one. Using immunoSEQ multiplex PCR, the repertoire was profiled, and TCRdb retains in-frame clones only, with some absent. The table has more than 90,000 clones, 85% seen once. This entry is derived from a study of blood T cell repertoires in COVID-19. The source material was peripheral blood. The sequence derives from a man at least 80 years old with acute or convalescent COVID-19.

This chain's CDR3 is CASSQEDRVGEQYF. The CDR3 DNA sequence: TGCGCCAGCAGCCAAGAGGACAGGGTAGGCGAGCAGTACTTC. The genes are TRBV4-3 and TRBJ2-7; the match to TRBD1 covers 8 bases. The CDR3 has 14 amino acids. V lost 0 bases, J lost 6 bases, and 4 bases stayed unmatched. Germline CDR1 LGHNA, CDR2 YSLEER.